These 21 T cell receptor beta chains originate from one sample sequenced in a study of shared clonotypes between healthy human individuals. Clones were read by immunoSEQ multiplex PCR, and TCRdb kept only the in-frame ones, dropping some. The sample consists of roughly 890,000 clones, over 90% of them appearing once. Terminally differentiated effector memory CD45RA+ cells were excluded from the naive CD8 cells, which were CD45RO-negative and positively selected for CCR7. The sample taken for sequencing was naive CD8+ T cells sorted from blood. Source of these receptors: a man aged 30 to 39 in good health.

V gene TRBV29-1 combines with J gene TRBJ2-4; D ambiguous. V was pared by 3 bases and J by 8 bases, with 8 bases between. Germline CDR1 SQVTM, CDR2 ANQGSEA. CDR3 size: 11 residues. CDR3: CSVEGRDIQYF. The CDR3 bases are TGCAGCGTTGAGGGTAGGGACATTCAGTACTTC.

V is TRBV2 and J is TRBJ2-1; no clear D gene. This CDR3 spans 13 amino acids. Germline CDR1 SNHLY, CDR2 FYNNEI. The V end was cut by 0 bases, the J end by 8 bases, with 8 bases between. CDR3: CASSEALRDEQFF. The CDR3 DNA reads as TGTGCCAGCAGTGAAGCGCTTCGGGATGAGCAGTTCTTC.

This clone was seen a single time. The chain's CDR3 is CASSSGLVETQYF. In DNA form, the CDR3 reads TGTGCCAGCAGCTCCGGACTAGTTGAGACCCAGTACTTC. The chain couples TRBV7-9 to TRBJ2-5, with 7 positions matching TRBD2. V lost 4 bases, J lost 5 bases, and 4 bases stayed unmatched. The CDR3 extends over 13 amino acids. Germline V gene lookup returns CDR1 SEHNR and CDR2 FQNEAQ (reference sequence).

The chain has TRBV6-4 and TRBJ2-1; 8 positions match TRBD2. CDR1 is MRHNA, CDR2 SNTAGT, per germline. The CDR3 is 16 amino acids. V lost 7 bases to trimming and J lost 4 bases; unmatched junction nucleotides: 12. The DNA for the CDR3 is TGTGCCAGCATGCGCGGGGTAGCGGGGAGTTACAATGAGCAGTTCTTC. It encodes CASMRGVAGSYNEQFF.

The chain combines TRBV5-4 with TRBJ2-7; D might be TRBD2 (5 bases). Germline lookup yields CDR1 SGHNT and CDR2 YYREEE (reference sequence). This CDR3 is 14 amino acids long. Trimming shortened V by 3 bases and J by 7 bases, and 17 bases separated the two germline ends. CDR3 loop: CASSSGGPLGEQYF. DNA of the CDR3: TGTGCCAGCAGCTCTGGAGGACCTTTGGGGGAGCAGTACTTC.

The chain recombines TRBV6-5 with TRBJ2-1; unclear D gene. The CDR3 is 15 residues long. V was trimmed by 0 bases and J by 5 bases, leaving 11 bases between them. Germline V gene data show CDR1 as MNHEY and CDR2 as SVGAGI. This chain's CDR3 is CASSYSGLLDNEQFF. In DNA form, the CDR3 reads TGTGCCAGCAGTTACTCGGGCCTTCTTGACAATGAGCAGTTCTTC.

This clone was observed at least ten times. The chain carries TRBV4-3 and TRBJ2-7, with unresolved D. The CDR3 runs 17 residues. In germline, CDR1 is LGHNA, CDR2 YSLEER. The germline V and J ends were trimmed by 0 bases and 3 bases, with 18 bases remaining between them. The CDR3 reads CASSQETATQISYEQYF. The CDR3 DNA follows: TGCGCCAGCAGCCAAGAGACTGCGACCCAGATTAGCTACGAGCAGTACTTC.

This sequence joins TRBV7-9 and TRBJ2-1; D possibly matches TRBD1 or TRBD2 (6 bases each). Trimming cost V 6 bases and J 3 bases, with 15 bases left between them. The CDR3 runs to 15 residues. Germline assignment: CDR1 SEHNR and CDR2 FQNEAQ (reference sequence). The CDR3 DNA reads TGTGCCAGCAGGGCGAGGGGGAGGAACTACAATGAGCAGTTCTTC. Its protein product is CASRARGRNYNEQFF.

This clone was seen a single time. The V call is TRBV27, the J call TRBJ2-7; D gene unclear. This CDR3 region has 13 residues. V lost 2 bases to trimming and J lost 7 bases, with 12 bases between them. Germline lookup yields CDR1 MNHEY and CDR2 SMNVEV (reference sequence). CDR3 sequence reads: CASSLGRVGEQYF. Written as DNA, the CDR3 is TGTGCCAGCAGTTTAGGTCGGGTAGGGGAGCAGTACTTC.

This clone is a singleton in its sample. The J gene is TRBJ1-2, the V gene TRBV10-3, with 8 positions matching TRBD1. Germline V gene lookup returns CDR1 ENHRY and CDR2 SYGVKD. The V gene end was trimmed by 0 bases and the J gene end by 5 bases; junction bases not matched to a gene: 5. The CDR3 length is 15 residues. In nucleotides, the CDR3 is TGTGCCATCAGTGAGTCCCCGACAGGGGAATATGGCTACACCTTC. This gives the protein CAISESPTGEYGYTF.

This sequence joins TRBV27 and TRBJ2-7, with TRBD1 as a possible D gene (6 bases). V lost 3 bases and J 6 bases, leaving 15 bases between the germline ends. The V gene's germline CDR1 is MNHEY and CDR2 SMNVEV (reference sequence). This CDR3 region has 14 residues. In nucleotides, the CDR3 is TGTGCCAGCAGTTTTACAGGGAAATACGGCGAGCAGTACTTC. It yields the protein CASSFTGKYGEQYF.

This rearrangement joins TRBV6-6 to TRBJ2-5, with D possibly called TRBD1 or TRBD2 (5 bases each). Germline CDR1 and CDR2: MNHNY and SVGAGI (reference sequence). Trimming stripped 0 bases from V and 0 bases from J, with 11 bases between. The CDR3 has 16 residues. The CDR3: CASSYSIWGHQETQYF. CDR3 nucleotide sequence: TGTGCCAGCAGTTACTCGATCTGGGGACACCAAGAGACCCAGTACTTC.

The chain carries TRBV4-1 and TRBJ2-3, with D unclear. CDR1 is MGHRA and CDR2 is YSYEKL in the germline V gene. CDR3 length equals 12 residues. Trimming removed 3 bases at V and 2 bases at J, with 3 bases between. CDR3 bases: TGCGCCAGCAGCCACGCCACAGATACGCAGTATTTT. This encodes CASSHATDTQYF.

The V call is TRBV6-1, the J call TRBJ2-2, with D hard to call. With 11 bases removed from V and 1 base from J, the gap between germline ends came to 11 bases. Germline V gives CDR1 MNHNS, CDR2 SASEGT. This CDR3 contains 13 residues. CDR3 in amino acids: CAYLSENTGELFF. In DNA, the CDR3 is TGTGCCTATCTCAGCGAGAACACCGGGGAGCTGTTTTTT.

The V and J genes are TRBV7-9 and TRBJ1-1; TRBD1 is a possible D gene (5 bases). Germline lookup yields CDR1 SEHNR and CDR2 FQNEAQ (reference sequence). The CDR3 is 16 residues long. V was trimmed by 4 bases and J by 3 bases, leaving 18 bases between them. The CDR3 DNA reads TGTGCCAGCAGCTCGGTGACGGGACCCCGGGACACTGAAGCTTTCTTT. Amino acid sequence: CASSSVTGPRDTEAFF.

V is TRBV30 and J is TRBJ2-5; the D gene is possibly TRBD1 (5 bases). Trimming removed 5 bases from V and 5 bases from J, with 12 bases in between. This CDR3 region has 12 residues. Germline values: CDR1 GTSNPN, CDR2 SVGIG (reference sequence). The chain's CDR3 is CAWFGAGETQYF. The CDR3 region has the DNA TGTGCCTGGTTTGGGGCAGGGGAGACCCAGTACTTC.

The chain is built from TRBV7-9 and TRBJ2-7, with TRBD2 matching over 8 bases. Germline CDR1 reads SEHNR; CDR2 reads FQNEAQ (reference sequence). The CDR3 is 15 amino acids. V was clipped by 5 bases and J by 2 bases; unmatched bases: 8. CDR3 amino acids: CASSGPGLGTYEQYF. The CDR3 DNA is TGTGCCAGCAGCGGACCGGGACTAGGCACCTACGAGCAGTACTTC.

As regards this clone: Other DNA sequences in the sample encode the same CDR3. The chain has TRBV18 and TRBJ2-5; D gene ambiguous. The ends were cut back, 0 bases at V and 4 bases at J, with 3 bases in the middle. This CDR3 is 12 amino acids long. Germline loops: CDR1 KGHSH, CDR2 LQKENI. CDR3 sequence reads: CASSPPRETQYF. The CDR3 nucleotides read TGTGCCAGCTCACCACCGCGAGAGACCCAGTACTTC. The full variable domain, its missing parts supplied by reference TRBV18 and TRBJ2-5, is NAGVMQNPRHLVRRRGQEARLRCSPMKGHSHVYWYRQLPEEGLKFMVYLQKENIIDESGMPKERFSAEFPKEGPSILRIQQVVRGDSAAYFCASSPPRETQYFGPGTRLLVL.

The rearrangement links TRBV10-1 to TRBJ2-1; the D is unclear. Per the germline V gene, CDR1 is WNHNN and CDR2 is SYGVQD (reference sequence). The germline V and J ends were trimmed by 6 bases and 8 bases, with 14 bases remaining between them. The CDR3 extends over 13 amino acids. The chain's CDR3 is CASRNSYGDEQFF. In nucleotides, the CDR3 is TGCGCCAGCAGGAACTCCTATGGCGATGAGCAGTTCTTC.

As concerns this clone: The sample carries other DNA sequences with the same CDR3. V usage is TRBV27 and J usage is TRBJ1-5; TRBD1 might be the D (6 bases). This CDR3 is 14 amino acids long. CDR1 and CDR2 from the germline V gene are MNHEY and SMNVEV (reference sequence). V was cut by 5 bases and J by 2 bases, with 10 bases left in between. The CDR3 DNA sequence: TGTGCCAGCAGTCCCCCAGGGGGCAATCAGCCCCAGCATTTT. Its protein product is CASSPPGGNQPQHF.

This clone was seen a few times. The chain links TRBV19 to TRBJ1-5; 9 bases agree with TRBD1. CDR1 is LNHDA, CDR2 SQIVND, per germline (reference sequence). This CDR3 is 15 amino acids long. With V trimmed by 5 bases and J by 0 bases, 2 bases remained unmatched. The CDR3 loop reads CASSWTGASNQPQHF. The CDR3 bases are TGTGCCAGTAGTTGGACAGGGGCTAGCAATCAGCCCCAGCATTTT.